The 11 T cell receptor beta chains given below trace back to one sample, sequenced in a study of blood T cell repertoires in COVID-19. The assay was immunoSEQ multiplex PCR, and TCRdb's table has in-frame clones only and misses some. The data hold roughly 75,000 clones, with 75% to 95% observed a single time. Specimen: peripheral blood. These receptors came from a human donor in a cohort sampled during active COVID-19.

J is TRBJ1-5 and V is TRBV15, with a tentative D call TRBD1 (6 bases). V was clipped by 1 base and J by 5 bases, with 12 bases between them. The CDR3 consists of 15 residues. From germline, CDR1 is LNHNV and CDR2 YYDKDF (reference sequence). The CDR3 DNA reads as TGTGCCACCAGCAGAGGGGGGACAAGTCATCAGCCCCAGCATTTT. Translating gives CATSRGGTSHQPQHF.

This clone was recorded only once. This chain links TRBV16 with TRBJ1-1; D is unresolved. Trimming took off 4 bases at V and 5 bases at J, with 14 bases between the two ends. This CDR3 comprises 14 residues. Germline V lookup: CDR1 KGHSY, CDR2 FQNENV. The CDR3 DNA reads TGTGCCAGCAGCCTTCGTGAGGGTAGGACTGAAGCTTTCTTT. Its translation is CASSLREGRTEAFF.

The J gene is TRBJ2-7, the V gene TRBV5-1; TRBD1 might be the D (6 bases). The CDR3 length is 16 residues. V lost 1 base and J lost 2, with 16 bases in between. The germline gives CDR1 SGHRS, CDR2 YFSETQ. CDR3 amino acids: CASSLLGQGPTYEQYF. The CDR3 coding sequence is TGCGCCAGCAGCTTGTTAGGGCAGGGGCCCACCTACGAGCAGTACTTC. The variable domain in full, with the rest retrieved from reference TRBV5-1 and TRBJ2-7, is KAGVTQTPRYLIKTRGQQVTLSCSPISGHRSVSWYQQTPGQGLQFLFEYFSETQRNKGNFPGRFSGRQFSNSRSEMNVSTLELGDSALYLCASSLLGQGPTYEQYFGPGTRLTVT.

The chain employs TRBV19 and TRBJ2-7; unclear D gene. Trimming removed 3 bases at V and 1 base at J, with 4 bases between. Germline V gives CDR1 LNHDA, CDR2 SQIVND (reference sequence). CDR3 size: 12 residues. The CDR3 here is CASSMSSYEQYF. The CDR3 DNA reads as TGTGCCAGTAGTATGTCGTCCTACGAGCAGTACTTC.

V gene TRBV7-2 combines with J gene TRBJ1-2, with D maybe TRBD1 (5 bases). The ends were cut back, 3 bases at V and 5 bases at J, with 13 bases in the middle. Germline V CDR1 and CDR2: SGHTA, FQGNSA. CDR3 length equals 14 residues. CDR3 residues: CASSFSPGPYGYTF. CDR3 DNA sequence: TGTGCCAGCAGCTTCTCGCCAGGGCCGTATGGCTACACCTTC.

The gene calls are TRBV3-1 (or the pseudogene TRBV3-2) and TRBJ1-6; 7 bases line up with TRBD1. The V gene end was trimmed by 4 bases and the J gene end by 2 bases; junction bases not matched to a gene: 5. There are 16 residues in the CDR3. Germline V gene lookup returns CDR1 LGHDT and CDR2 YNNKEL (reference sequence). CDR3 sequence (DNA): TGTGCCAGCAGCCGGATCGGGACAGCCTATAATTCACCCCTCCACTTT. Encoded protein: CASSRIGTAYNSPLHF.

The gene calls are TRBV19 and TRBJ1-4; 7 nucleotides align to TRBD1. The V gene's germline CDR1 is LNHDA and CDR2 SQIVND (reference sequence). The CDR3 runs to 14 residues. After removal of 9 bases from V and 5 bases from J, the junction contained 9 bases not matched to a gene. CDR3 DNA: TGTGCCAGCAACGACAGGGATTCCAATGAAAAACTGTTTTTT. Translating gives CASNDRDSNEKLFF. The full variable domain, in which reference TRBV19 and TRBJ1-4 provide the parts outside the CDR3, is DGGITQSPKYLFRKEGQNVTLSCEQNLNHDAMYWYRQDPGQGLRLIYYSQIVNDFQKGDIAEGYSVSREKKESFPLTVTSAQKNPTAFYLCASNDRDSNEKLFFGSGTQLSVL.

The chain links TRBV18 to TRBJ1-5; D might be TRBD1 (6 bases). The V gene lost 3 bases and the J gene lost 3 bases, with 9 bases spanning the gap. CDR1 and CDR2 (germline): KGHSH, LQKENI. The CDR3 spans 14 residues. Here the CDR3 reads CASSPDSPNQPQHF. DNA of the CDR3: TGTGCCAGCTCACCGGACAGTCCCAATCAGCCCCAGCATTTT.

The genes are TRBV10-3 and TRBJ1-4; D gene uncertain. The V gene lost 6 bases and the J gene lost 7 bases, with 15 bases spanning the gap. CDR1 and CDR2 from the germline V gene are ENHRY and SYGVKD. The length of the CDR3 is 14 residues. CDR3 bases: TGTGCCATCAGCCCGGGTTCCCCCCGTGAAAAACTGTTTTTT. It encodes CAISPGSPREKLFF.

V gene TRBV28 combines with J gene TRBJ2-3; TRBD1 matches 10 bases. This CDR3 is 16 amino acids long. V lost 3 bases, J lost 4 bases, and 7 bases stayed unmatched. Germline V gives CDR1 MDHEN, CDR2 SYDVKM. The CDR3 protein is CASSLGPGQGPDTQYF. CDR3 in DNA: TGTGCCAGCAGTTTGGGGCCGGGACAGGGGCCAGATACGCAGTATTTT. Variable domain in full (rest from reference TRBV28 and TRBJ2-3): DVKVTQSSRYLVKRTGEKVFLECVQDMDHENMFWYRQDPGLGLRLIYFSYDVKMKEKGDIPEGYSVSREKKERFSLILESASTNQTSMYLCASSLGPGQGPDTQYFGPGTRLTVL.

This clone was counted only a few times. This chain's CDR3 is CASSSAQVDEQYF. Written as DNA, the CDR3 is TGTGCCAGCAGTTCTGCGCAGGTAGACGAGCAGTACTTC. J is TRBJ2-7 and V is TRBV6-5; D is unclear. Germline CDR1 MNHEY, CDR2 SVGAGI. CDR3 length: 13 residues. V was cut by 4 bases and J by 5 bases, with 12 bases left in between.